The entry that follows covers one T cell receptor beta chain sequence. This CDR3 spans 15 amino acids. The V end was cut by 0 bases, the J end by 5 bases, with 14 bases between. The germline gives CDR1 SGHRS, CDR2 YFSETQ. This specimen comes from a study of shared clonotypes between healthy human individuals. Authors' methods: ImmunoSEQ gave junction-only sequences without quality scores, so filtering differed. The data were produced by immunoSEQ multiplex PCR, yet TCRdb's version contains in-frame clones alone and is incomplete. V, J and clone size are those of that table, while D and trimming were read from the DNA. The data hold roughly 2.2 million clones, with under 95% observed a single time.

The chain links TRBV5-1 to TRBJ1-1; D gene unclear. This receptor was identified in a man younger than 35 in good health. Some clones in this sample may be carry-over from other donors' samples. What was sequenced was naive CD4+ T cells from PBMCs. The subset was: CD45RA+ positively selected. CDR3 bases: TGCGCCAGCAGCTTGGTGTCCGCCTCCCAAACTGAAGCTTTCTTT. Translated: CASSLVSASQTEAFF.